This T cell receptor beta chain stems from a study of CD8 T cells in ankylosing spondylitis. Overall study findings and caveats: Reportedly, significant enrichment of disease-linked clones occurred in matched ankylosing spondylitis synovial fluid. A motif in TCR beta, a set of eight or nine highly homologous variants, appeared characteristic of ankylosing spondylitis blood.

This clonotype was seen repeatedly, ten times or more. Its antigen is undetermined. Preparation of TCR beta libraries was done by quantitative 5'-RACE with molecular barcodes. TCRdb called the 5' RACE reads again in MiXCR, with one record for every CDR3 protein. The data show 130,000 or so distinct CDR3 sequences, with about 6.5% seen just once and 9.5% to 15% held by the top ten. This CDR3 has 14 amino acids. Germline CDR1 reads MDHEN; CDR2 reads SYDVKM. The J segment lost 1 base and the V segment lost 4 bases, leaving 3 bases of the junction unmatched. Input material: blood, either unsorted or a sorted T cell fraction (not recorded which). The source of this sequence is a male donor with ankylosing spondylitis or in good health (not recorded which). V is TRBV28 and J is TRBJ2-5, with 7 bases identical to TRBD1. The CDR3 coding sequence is TGTGCCAGCAGTTCTTCAGGGGGCCAAGAGACCCAGTACTTC. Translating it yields CASSSSGGQETQYF.